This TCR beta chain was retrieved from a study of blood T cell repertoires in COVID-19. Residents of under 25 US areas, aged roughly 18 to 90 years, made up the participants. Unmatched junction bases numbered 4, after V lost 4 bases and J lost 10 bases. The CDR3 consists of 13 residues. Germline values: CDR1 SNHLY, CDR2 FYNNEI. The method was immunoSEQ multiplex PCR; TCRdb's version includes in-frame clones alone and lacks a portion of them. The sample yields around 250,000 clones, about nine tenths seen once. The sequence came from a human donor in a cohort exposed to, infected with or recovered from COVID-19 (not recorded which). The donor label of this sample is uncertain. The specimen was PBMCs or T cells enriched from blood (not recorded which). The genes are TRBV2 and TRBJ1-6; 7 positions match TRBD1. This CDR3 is CASSGQGSSPLHF. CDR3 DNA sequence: TGTGCCAGCAGTGGACAGGGTTCGTCACCCCTCCACTTT.